This section outlines one TCR beta chain sequence together with its context. Antigen specificity is unknown. Researchers took blood at baseline, on cycle 4 day 1, and on cycle 7 day 1. This specimen comes from a study of OX40 agonist ivuxolimab in advanced cancers. Notes on the study in general: At 0.1 to 3.0 mg/kg, clonal expansion of CD4+ and CD8+ blood T cells had occurred by week 6. Averaging showed that CD8+ T cells had more expanded clones than CD4+ did.

Germline CDR1 and CDR2: MNHNS and SASEGT. The V and J ends lost 2 bases and 7 bases respectively, with 17 bases between them. The CDR3 totals 16 residues. Assay: immunoSEQ multiplex PCR; the TCRdb copy retains only in-frame clones and omits some. The sample carries 60,000 to 75,000 clones, around 88% recorded once. The source material was CD4+ or CD8+ T cells sorted from blood, sampled in a trial of the OX40 agonist ivuxolimab. The receptor comes from an adult with an advanced solid tumor such as melanoma, head and neck, liver or kidney cancer. The chain couples TRBV6-1 to TRBJ1-4; D not resolved. CDR3 in amino acids: CASSEWTVYEAEKLFF. The CDR3 DNA sequence: TGTGCCAGCAGTGAATGGACCGTGTACGAGGCTGAAAAACTGTTTTTT.